These T cell receptor beta chains were read from a single sample in a study of CXCR3-negative and CXCR3-positive naive CD8 T cells. Reprocessing the 5' RACE reads, TCRdb reports a single entry for every CDR3 protein and omits DNA. The sample's table shows 95,000 to 100,000 distinct CDR3 sequences. Sequenced: naive CXCR3+ CD8+ T cells from blood. The receptors derive from a human donor in good health. Some clones in this sample may be carry-over from other donors' samples. CDR3s include the opening cysteine and the closing phenylalanine or tryptophan.

J gene: TRBJ2-7
V gene: TRBV12-3/TRBV12-4
CDR3 protein: CASSWSSYEQYF

J gene: TRBJ2-2
V gene: TRBV3-1
CDR3 protein: CASSPRDRGRNTGELFF

J gene: TRBJ1-2
V gene: TRBV27
CDR3 protein: CASSSGGFWGYTF

J gene: TRBJ2-7
V gene: TRBV12-3/TRBV12-4
CDR3 protein: CASRMTGGAFYEQYF

J gene: TRBJ2-7
V gene: TRBV7-2
CDR3 protein: CASSSSLAGGYEQYF

J gene: TRBJ2-3
V gene: TRBV6-6
CDR3 protein: CASSYLGHTQYF

J gene: TRBJ2-7
V gene: TRBV7-2
CDR3 protein: CASSPLAGSSYEQYF

J gene: TRBJ1-1
V gene: TRBV29-1
CDR3 protein: CSVEEGTGALNTEAFF

J gene: TRBJ2-7
V gene: TRBV20-1
CDR3 protein: CSARDRDTASYEQYF

J gene: TRBJ1-5
V gene: TRBV7-9
CDR3 protein: CASSLGQGDQPQHF

J gene: TRBJ2-1
V gene: TRBV6-4
CDR3 protein: CASSETGTSGGAPYNEQFF

J gene: TRBJ2-7
V gene: TRBV3-1
CDR3 protein: CASSQAGLAAGYEQYF

J gene: TRBJ2-2
V gene: TRBV5-1
CDR3 protein: CASSPQLTSPFANTGELFF

J gene: TRBJ2-2
V gene: TRBV29-1
CDR3 protein: CSVASGGSNTGELFF

J gene: TRBJ2-7
V gene: TRBV4-3
CDR3 protein: CASSQDRQGGAYEQYF

J gene: TRBJ2-7
V gene: TRBV5-6
CDR3 protein: CASSSTTALFSYEQYF

J gene: TRBJ2-7
V gene: TRBV29-1
CDR3 protein: CSVEGQRAYEQYF

J gene: TRBJ2-4
V gene: TRBV19
CDR3 protein: CASRGFAKNIQYF

J gene: TRBJ2-7
V gene: TRBV12-3/TRBV12-4
CDR3 protein: CASSGDAGQGTSYEQYF

J gene: TRBJ2-1
V gene: TRBV7-9
CDR3 protein: CASSLVPGSSLNEQFF

J gene: TRBJ1-2
V gene: TRBV11-2
CDR3 protein: CASTNAGDGYTF

J gene: TRBJ2-1
V gene: TRBV19
CDR3 protein: CASSMGPSSYNEQFF

J gene: TRBJ1-1
V gene: TRBV14
CDR3 protein: CASSQDPGGTEAFF

J gene: TRBJ2-7
V gene: TRBV10-3
CDR3 protein: CAISETDQNYEQYF

J gene: TRBJ1-2
V gene: TRBV19
CDR3 protein: CASSISGNAGYGYTF

J gene: TRBJ1-1
V gene: TRBV6-2/TRBV6-3
CDR3 protein: CASSYEWDTSDTEAFF

J gene: TRBJ2-5
V gene: TRBV12-3/TRBV12-4
CDR3 protein: CASSFQLSGGQETQYF

J gene: TRBJ1-1
V gene: TRBV20-1
CDR3 protein: CSARRHRGEVTEAFF

J gene: TRBJ1-2
V gene: TRBV29-1
CDR3 protein: CSAGPGGIYGYTF

J gene: TRBJ2-7
V gene: TRBV6-5
CDR3 protein: CASSYVSGSSYEQYF

J gene: TRBJ2-2
V gene: TRBV4-1
CDR3 protein: CASSQVFGGGPVTGELFF

J gene: TRBJ1-1
V gene: TRBV6-2/TRBV6-3
CDR3 protein: CASSYLEGAGMRTEAFF

J gene: TRBJ2-5
V gene: TRBV29-1
CDR3 protein: CSVEGASSQVGEETQYF

J gene: TRBJ1-6
V gene: TRBV7-9
CDR3 protein: CASSYRASDSPLHF

J gene: TRBJ2-1
V gene: TRBV18
CDR3 protein: CASSPHPAGGAYNEQFF

J gene: TRBJ1-1
V gene: TRBV20-1
CDR3 protein: CSARDKGWQTLNTEAFF

J gene: TRBJ2-5
V gene: TRBV7-2
CDR3 protein: CASSPGVSRETQYF

J gene: TRBJ1-1
V gene: TRBV5-1
CDR3 protein: CASSLALEGTTEAFF

J gene: TRBJ2-7
V gene: TRBV3-1
CDR3 protein: CASSQIPRSSYEQYF

J gene: TRBJ2-7
V gene: TRBV6-6
CDR3 protein: CASSPLPGVGDYSYEQYF

J gene: TRBJ2-1
V gene: TRBV20-1
CDR3 protein: CSARVVAGAPFYNEQFF

J gene: TRBJ2-3
V gene: TRBV28
CDR3 protein: CASSPSYDTQYF

J gene: TRBJ2-1
V gene: TRBV3-1
CDR3 protein: CASSDPSFEQFF

J gene: TRBJ2-7
V gene: TRBV6-5
CDR3 protein: CASSYTLQGTYEQYF

J gene: TRBJ2-7
V gene: TRBV14
CDR3 protein: CASSQAGRGLVEQYF

J gene: TRBJ2-7
V gene: TRBV30
CDR3 protein: CAWGALGVYEQYF

J gene: TRBJ2-5
V gene: TRBV3-1
CDR3 protein: CASSQGEREFLETQYF

J gene: TRBJ2-7
V gene: TRBV5-1
CDR3 protein: CASSHPGTGNYEQYF

J gene: TRBJ1-2
V gene: TRBV29-1
CDR3 protein: CSVEATETYGYTF

J gene: TRBJ1-1
V gene: TRBV29-1
CDR3 protein: CSVSVQGEIGNTEVFF

J gene: TRBJ2-1
V gene: TRBV4-2
CDR3 protein: CASTGPGENNEQFF

J gene: TRBJ1-5
V gene: TRBV9
CDR3 protein: CASSVGGFANQPQHF

J gene: TRBJ1-1
V gene: TRBV4-1
CDR3 protein: CASSQTRGGTEAFF

J gene: TRBJ2-6
V gene: TRBV29-1
CDR3 protein: CSVEDPALSGANVLTF

J gene: TRBJ2-7
V gene: TRBV7-2
CDR3 protein: CASSLGGAGGSYEQYF

J gene: TRBJ1-5
V gene: TRBV27
CDR3 protein: CASGPGGSSEPQHF

J gene: TRBJ1-2
V gene: TRBV12-3/TRBV12-4
CDR3 protein: CASRDTGASGYTF

J gene: TRBJ2-2
V gene: TRBV12-3/TRBV12-4
CDR3 protein: CASSPGRNTGELFF

J gene: TRBJ2-1
V gene: TRBV6-2/TRBV6-3
CDR3 protein: CASSSWTSVGNEQFF